The TCR beta chain under discussion was sequenced for a study of blood T cell repertoires in COVID-19 (dated by TCRdb to the early 2020s). Regarding the complete study: For ImmuneRACE Cohort 3, a participant was defined as recovered based on two consecutive negative NP/OP PCR tests, clearance by a healthcare professional, or resolution of symptoms. Samples covering the acute and convalescent phases of COVID-19 were provided by collaborators in the United States, Italy and Spain. The material from the prospective study consisted of cDNA or gDNA derived from T cells, B-cell-depleted T cells, or PBMCs. Subjects who had been exposed to COVID-19, were actively infected with it, or had recovered from it provided the deeply sampled blood TCRbeta repertoires that made up the dataset. The repertoires were released in a freely available public database intended as a resource for research on the immune response to SARS-CoV-2. Samples were obtained from the ongoing ImmuneRACE study (first 160 participants) and from roughly 1,300 subjects provided by 6 global collaborators. Nearly every sample came with metadata listing a de-identified subject ID, COVID-19 status, age in years and sex. Where HLA class I and class II types were available, the types were taken from metadata supplied by the sample provider, not from assay-based typing. Results and caveats for the whole study, not just this receptor: Clinical and demographic metadata were provided uncurated, with the amount varying by source and participant.

Per the germline V gene, SGHRS is the CDR1 and YFSETQ is the CDR2. Trimming removed 0 bases from V and 11 bases from J; the gene matches leave 10 bases unexplained. The CDR3, from cysteine to phenylalanine, totals 14 residues. Of all the DNA, just the CDR3 is kept, 42 bases in frame from base 1. Regarding this clone: The antigen it recognizes is unknown. Base qualities are not provided; no much larger clone lies one nucleotide away.

TCRbeta CDR3 regions were amplified from genomic DNA by means of the immunoSEQ Assay, a bias-controlled multiplex PCR. The study's own analysis went as follows. The number of nucleated cells in each sample was estimated by amplification of reference gene primers within the assay. To quantify the absolute abundance of each unique TCRbeta CDR3 rearrangement, sequence reads were collapsed and filtered. For each sample, productive Simpson clonality was calculated as the square root of Simpson's diversity index across productive rearrangements. Sourced from immuneACCESS, this table was stored by TCRdb with only in-frame sequences that have V and J called. A share of the clones is absent; for the studies checked, an unresolved V gene accounts for under half, and the remainder has no known explanation. V, J and clone size are those of that table, while D and trimming were read from the DNA. The sample profile shows about 190,000 clones; about 86% of them were found once. The ten top clones hold roughly 25% of the sample.

Enrolling through a virtual design, the prospective study's participants ranged in age from roughly 18 to 89 years and lived across 20 to 25 United States geographic areas. In the prospective study, participants were assigned to cohorts based on the clinical history participants reported in a screening survey and a study questionnaire. In the prospective study, whole blood, serum and a nasopharyngeal or oropharyngeal swab were collected from each participant by mobile phlebotomists. Additional blood draws and questionnaires over a 2-month period could optionally be provided by prospective study participants. Before DNA extraction, blood samples from the prospective study were shipped at room temperature or frozen.

Sequencing input: PBMCs or T cells enriched from blood (not recorded which). The V and J genes are TRBV5-1 and TRBJ1-1; TRBD1 aligns with 7 central bases. The TCR sequence derives from a woman aged 40 to 50 in a cohort exposed to, infected with or recovered from COVID-19 (not recorded which). The DNA sequence follows: TGCGCCAGCAGCTTGGGTTCCCAGGGGGGTTCGGCTTTCTTT. Translated, it reads CASSLGSQGGSAFF.